These 27 T cell receptor beta chains originate from one sample sequenced in a study of blood T cell repertoires in COVID-19. Measured with immunoSEQ multiplex PCR; TCRdb has only the in-frame clones, and not every one. The sample contains 30,000 to 40,000 clones, around 88% of which appear only once. Sequencing was carried out using peripheral blood. The source of these receptors is a woman between 65 and 79 years old with active COVID-19.

The DNA of the CDR3 is TGCGCCAGCAGCTTAAACGCCGGGACAGGGACCTACGAGCAGTACTTC. As protein: CASSLNAGTGTYEQYF. V and J are TRBV5-1 and TRBJ2-7, with 9 bases fitting TRBD1. The CDR3 has 16 amino acids. Germline loops: CDR1 SGHRS, CDR2 YFSETQ. J lost 2 bases, V lost 2 bases, and 8 bases had no gene match.

The V gene is TRBV19, the J gene TRBJ1-4; TRBD1 aligns across 7 bases. There are 14 residues in the CDR3. Trimming at V came to 3 bases and at J to 8 bases, leaving 6 bases not matched to a gene. The germline V gene encodes CDR1 LNHDA and CDR2 SQIVND (reference sequence). The CDR3 nucleotides are TGTGCCAGTAGTATCTGGCAGGGGGACGAAAAACTGTTTTTT. As protein: CASSIWQGDEKLFF. The entire variable domain, with the rest obtained from reference TRBV19 and TRBJ1-4, is as follows: DGGITQSPKYLFRKEGQNVTLSCEQNLNHDAMYWYRQDPGQGLRLIYYSQIVNDFQKGDIAEGYSVSREKKESFPLTVTSAQKNPTAFYLCASSIWQGDEKLFFGSGTQLSVL.

The chain is built from TRBV5-6 and TRBJ2-7, with TRBD2 identical over 7 bases. This CDR3 is 13 amino acids long. V dropped 3 bases and J dropped 3; count of bases not matched to a gene: 3. Germline loops: CDR1 SGHDT, CDR2 YYEEEE. The chain's CDR3 is CASSWSGVYEQYF. As DNA, the CDR3 is TGTGCCAGCAGCTGGAGCGGGGTCTACGAGCAGTACTTC.

The rearrangement uses TRBV3-1 (or the pseudogene TRBV3-2) and TRBJ2-1; TRBD2 might be the D (7 bases). V gave up 4 bases and J gave up 9 bases, with 13 bases separating them. The CDR3 sequence is 13 residues long. Germline V gene sequence: CDR1 LGHDT, CDR2 YNNKEL (reference sequence). The CDR3 protein is CASSRGGVGEQFF. The DNA for the CDR3 is TGTGCCAGCAGCCGAGGGGGGGTAGGTGAGCAGTTCTTC.

This rearrangement joins TRBV11-3 to TRBJ1-3; a weak D match, TRBD1 (5 bases). Germline CDR1 SGHNT, CDR2 YENEEA. The CDR3 covers 15 residues. Trimming shortened V by 4 bases and J by 9 bases, and 19 bases separated the two germline ends. This chain's CDR3 is CASSSRGTTSITIYF. CDR3 coding DNA: TGTGCCAGCAGCTCGCGCGGGACTACCTCTATCACCATATATTTT.

The table lists this clone with a count of one. V and J are TRBV18 and TRBJ2-2; D is possibly TRBD1 (5 bases). V shed 3 bases and J shed 0 bases, with 17 bases lying between them. CDR1 and CDR2 from the germline V gene are KGHSH and LQKENI. This CDR3 is 18 amino acids long. CDR3 protein: CASSPASLVGANTGELFF. CDR3 nucleotides: TGTGCCAGCTCACCCGCCAGTTTGGTAGGGGCGAACACCGGGGAGCTGTTTTTT.

The chain's CDR3 is CASSLVEAYEQYF. The DNA of the CDR3 is TGTGCCAGCAGCTTAGTTGAGGCGTACGAGCAGTACTTC. J is TRBJ2-7 and V is TRBV7-2; D ambiguous. The CDR3 covers 13 residues. Germline-derived CDR1 and CDR2 are SGHTA and FQGNSA. V gave up 1 base and J gave up 4 bases, with 8 bases separating them. Supplemented by reference TRBV7-2 and TRBJ2-7, the full variable domain reads GAGVSQSPSNKVTEKGKDVELRCDPISGHTALYWYRQSLGQGLEFLIYFQGNSAPDKSGLPSDRFSAERTGGSVSTLTIQRTQQEDSAVYLCASSLVEAYEQYFGPGTRLTVT.

This clone appeared a single time. V and J are TRBV2 and TRBJ2-2; weak D call: TRBD1 (6 bases). This CDR3 is 16 amino acids long. V lost 2 bases to trimming and J lost 6 bases, with 16 bases between them. Germline-derived CDR1 and CDR2 are SNHLY and FYNNEI. This chain's CDR3 is CASSENRVRSAGELFF. The DNA for the CDR3 is TGTGCCAGCAGTGAAAACAGGGTTCGGTCGGCCGGGGAGCTGTTTTTT.

The chain uses TRBV6-2 or TRBV6-3 and TRBJ2-5; tentative D call: TRBD2 (7 bases). Germline CDR1 reads MNHEY; CDR2 reads SVGEGT. CDR3 length equals 13 residues. The V end lost 5 bases, the J end lost 11 bases, and 18 bases lay between the germline ends. Written as DNA, the CDR3 is TGTGCCAGCAGTGCTGGGGGGGCTGGGATTCAGTACTTC. It is translated as CASSAGGAGIQYF.

The rearrangement links TRBV9 to TRBJ1-6; a weak D match, TRBD1 (5 bases). CDR3 length: 16 amino acids. Trimming removed 0 bases at V and 5 bases at J, with 12 bases between. Germline lookup yields CDR1 SGDLS and CDR2 YYNGEE. The CDR3 here is CASSVGSQGDNSPLHF. The CDR3 DNA follows: TGTGCCAGCAGCGTAGGTTCTCAGGGTGATAATTCACCCCTCCACTTT. Filled out from reference TRBV9 and TRBJ1-6, the complete variable domain reads DSGVTQTPKHLITATGQRVTLRCSPRSGDLSVYWYQQSLDQGLQFLIQYYNGEERAKGNILERFSAQQFPDLHSELNLSSLELGDSALYFCASSVGSQGDNSPLHFGNGTRLTVT.

The J gene is TRBJ2-1, the V gene TRBV28; TRBD1 matches 7 bases. This CDR3 region has 12 residues. The V gene's germline CDR1 is MDHEN and CDR2 SYDVKM. V lost 6 bases and J lost 9; bases outside the gene matches: 5. This chain's CDR3 is CASSHQGVEQFF. CDR3 nucleotide sequence: TGTGCCAGCAGCCATCAGGGGGTTGAGCAGTTCTTC.

The CDR3 loop is CASSEGPDYGYTF. CDR3 DNA: TGTGCCAGCAGTGAAGGGCCAGACTATGGCTACACCTTC. The V and J genes are TRBV2 and TRBJ1-2; D not resolved. Germline lookup yields CDR1 SNHLY and CDR2 FYNNEI. V was pared by 1 base and J by 3 bases, with 6 bases between. The CDR3 has 13 residues. The variable domain in full, completed from reference TRBV2 and TRBJ1-2, reads EPEVTQTPSHQVTQMGQEVILRCVPISNHLYFYWYRQILGQKVEFLVSFYNNEISEKSEIFDDQFSVERPDGSNFTLKIRSTKLEDSAMYFCASSEGPDYGYTFGSGTRLTVV.

This CDR3 reads CSAPGLSGVQETQYF. The CDR3 nucleotides read TGCAGCGCCCCAGGGCTTAGCGGGGTACAAGAGACCCAGTACTTC. The rearrangement links TRBV29-1 to TRBJ2-5; 8 bases are shared with TRBD2. The CDR3 is 15 residues long. Trimming cost V 7 bases and J 2 bases; bases outside gene matches: 12. The germline CDR1 and CDR2 sequences are SQVTM and ANQGSEA.

The chain joins TRBV7-2 to TRBJ2-2, with TRBD2 identical over 11 bases. Germline values: CDR1 SGHTA, CDR2 FQGNSA. Germline trimming cut 5 bases from V and 4 bases from J; bases unmatched to any gene: 6. The CDR3 is made up of 16 amino acids. This chain's CDR3 is CASSQATSGVTGELFF. The DNA of the CDR3 is TGTGCCAGCAGCCAAGCGACTAGCGGGGTCACCGGGGAGCTGTTTTTT.

The rearrangement links TRBV18 to TRBJ2-5; 8 bases align to TRBD1. Germline values: CDR1 KGHSH, CDR2 LQKENI. Trimming took 3 bases from V and 4 from J; bases not matched to a gene: 4. The CDR3 loop spans 14 amino acids. CDR3 DNA sequence: TGTGCCAGCTCACCCCCGACAGGGGCAGAGACCCAGTACTTC. This encodes CASSPPTGAETQYF.

V usage is TRBV7-9 and J usage is TRBJ2-1, with TRBD1 identical over 11 bases. The trim removed 5 bases at V and 8 bases at J, leaving 14 bases unmatched. The V gene's germline CDR1 is SEHNR and CDR2 FQNEAQ (reference sequence). The CDR3 is made up of 17 amino acids. This chain's CDR3 is CASSRTGGWIALHEQFF. The CDR3 region has the DNA TGTGCCAGCAGCCGGACAGGGGGCTGGATAGCCCTCCATGAGCAGTTCTTC. The whole variable domain, remainder taken from reference TRBV7-9 and TRBJ2-1, is DTGVSQNPRHKITKRGQNVTFRCDPISEHNRLYWYRQTLGQGPEFLTYFQNEAQLEKSRLLSDRFSAERPKGSFSTLEIQRTEQGDSAMYLCASSRTGGWIALHEQFFGPGTRLTVL.

V usage is TRBV7-2 and J usage is TRBJ1-4, with D possibly TRBD1 on 5 matching bases. The CDR3 extends over 16 amino acids. Looked up from germline, CDR1 is SGHTA and CDR2 is FQGNSA. V was clipped by 1 base and J by 8 bases, with 17 bases between them. CDR3 sequence: CASSLGGVRAWEKLFF. The CDR3 bases are TGTGCCAGCAGCTTAGGGGGGGTTCGGGCTTGGGAAAAACTGTTTTTT.

This clone is termed medium-sized. This chain connects TRBV29-1 to TRBJ1-2; 8 bases fit TRBD1. CDR1 is SQVTM and CDR2 is ANQGSEA in the germline V gene. CDR3 size: 15 residues. The V and J ends lost 0 bases and 8 bases, in that order; junction bases with no gene match: 11. The CDR3 DNA reads TGCAGCGTTGAAGAAATAGGCAGGGGGCGATCCGGCTACACCTTC. This translates into CSVEEIGRGRSGYTF.

The J gene is TRBJ1-2, the V gene TRBV9, with D perhaps TRBD1 (5 bases). Germline CDR1 SGDLS, CDR2 YYNGEE. The V end was cut by 2 bases, the J end by 4 bases, with 15 bases between. The CDR3 loop spans 15 amino acids. CDR3 region: CASSVGQGYTYGYTF. DNA of the CDR3: TGTGCCAGCAGCGTGGGCCAGGGATACACCTATGGCTACACCTTC.

This clone occurred once. The CDR3 region is CASNLLAGAYNEQFF. The CDR3 DNA sequence: TGTGCCAGCAACCTACTAGCGGGGGCATACAATGAGCAGTTCTTC. The chain employs TRBV27 and TRBJ2-1; TRBD2 agrees at 11 bases. V lost 7 bases and J lost 4; bases outside the gene matches: 6. Germline CDR1 MNHEY, CDR2 SMNVEV (reference sequence). The CDR3 spans 15 residues.

CDR3 sequence reads: CASSSWTGGTYEQYF. Written as DNA, the CDR3 is TGTGCCAGCAGCTCCTGGACAGGGGGGACCTACGAGCAGTACTTC. The chain has TRBV6-2 or TRBV6-3 and TRBJ2-7; 10 nucleotides agree with TRBD1. The CDR3 is 15 amino acids. The trim removed 6 bases at V and 2 bases at J, leaving 7 bases unmatched. Germline lookup yields CDR1 MNHEY and CDR2 SVGEGT.

CDR3 nucleotide sequence: TGTGCCAGCAGTTTCCAGGGGAACGAGCAGTACTTC. This gives the protein CASSFQGNEQYF. This sequence joins TRBV2 and TRBJ2-7; D possibly corresponds to TRBD1 (6 bases). Trimming shortened V by 5 bases and J by 5 bases, and 10 bases separated the two germline ends. The CDR3 covers 12 residues. CDR1 is SNHLY, CDR2 FYNNEI, per germline.

This chain links TRBV5-4 with TRBJ2-3; 9 bases line up with TRBD2. V lost 4 bases, J lost 1 base, and 4 bases stayed unmatched. From germline, CDR1 is SGHNT and CDR2 YYREEE (reference sequence). This CDR3 is built from 15 residues. CDR3 sequence (DNA): TGTGCCAGCAGCGCTAGGACTAGCGGCACAGATACGCAGTATTTT. Its translation: CASSARTSGTDTQYF.

This chain connects TRBV5-8 to TRBJ2-1, with no clear D. The V end was cut by 0 bases, the J end by 0 bases, with 4 bases between. The CDR3 sequence is 14 residues long. Germline CDR1 reads SGHTS; CDR2 reads YDEGEE. CDR3 bases: TGTGCCAGCAGCTTGGCCGGCTCCTACAATGAGCAGTTCTTC. Its translation is CASSLAGSYNEQFF.

The chain carries TRBV6-2 or TRBV6-3 and TRBJ2-5; weak D call: TRBD2 (5 bases). Germline V gene lookup returns CDR1 MNHEY and CDR2 SVGEGT. The length of the CDR3 is 13 residues. Trimming took 0 bases from V and 6 from J, leaving 8 bases between them. The CDR3 bases are TGTGCCAGCAGTTACTCGGGAGAGAAGACCCAGTACTTC. Its translation is CASSYSGEKTQYF.

CDR3 bases: TGTGCCAGCACCCAGACTAGCAACTCCTACGAGCAGTACTTC. It codes for CASTQTSNSYEQYF. The chain links TRBV6-6 to TRBJ2-7; the match to TRBD2 covers 7 bases. V trimming: 7 bases; J trimming: 0 bases; junction bases outside the gene matches: 6. The CDR3 is 14 residues long. Germline-derived CDR1 and CDR2 are MNHNY and SVGAGI (reference sequence).

V gene TRBV28 combines with J gene TRBJ2-3; D remains unclear. Trimming cost V 2 bases and J 1 base, with 7 bases left between them. This CDR3 spans 14 amino acids. Germline loops: CDR1 MDHEN, CDR2 SYDVKM. CDR3 DNA: TGTGCCAGCAGTTTAGATCAGGGCACAGATACGCAGTATTTT. Protein sequence: CASSLDQGTDTQYF.